This entry lists 2 T cell receptor beta chains sequenced from one sample in a study of molecular identifiers for immune sequencing clone quantification. One entry per CDR3 protein results from TCRdb running MiXCR on the PCR reads. The sample carries about 320,000 distinct CDR3 sequences, about 20% recorded once. Sequencing was performed on naive CD8+ T cells from blood, with Jurkat cell RNA spiked in. Subset of the sample: FACS-sorted CD8+CD4-CCR7+CD45RA+ naive T cells. These receptors all come from a human donor in good health. Some libraries in this study had Jurkat cell RNA spiked in.

This clonotype was counted between two and nine times. CDR3 amino acids: CASSAAGTGSLENDEQFF. In DNA, the CDR3 is TGTGCCAGCAGCGCCGCCGGGACAGGGTCCCTTGAGAACGATGAGCAGTTCTTC. The gene calls are TRBV7-9 and TRBJ2-1; 9 positions match TRBD1. The CDR3 sequence is 18 residues long. The V gene end was trimmed by 5 bases and the J gene end by 8 bases; junction bases not matched to a gene: 19. The germline V gene encodes CDR1 SEHNR and CDR2 FQNEAQ (reference sequence).

For this clonotype: A clone one base away is much larger, so this may be a read error. V gene TRBV6-5 combines with J gene TRBJ1-4, with D perhaps matching TRBD1 (5 bases). Germline V lookup: CDR1 MNHEY, CDR2 SVGAGI. The CDR3 loop spans 12 amino acids. CDR3 bases: TGTGCCACACGGGGCGGAGGCGGAAAACTGCTTTTT. Its translation: CATRGGGGKLLF.